These 9 T cell receptor beta chains were sequenced from one sample in a study of CD8+ T cells in alopecia areata. RNA was isolated and reverse transcribed to cDNA, the sequencing template. Clones were sequenced by immunoSEQ multiplex PCR, and TCRdb holds only the in-frame ones, with some missing. The sample lists 200,000 to 250,000 clones; more than 45% were seen once. The sequencing used CD4+ T cells sorted from blood, collected at week 0. Receptors originate from a human donor with alopecia areata.

The CDR3 sequence is CASGGYRDGYTF. For the CDR3, the DNA is TGTGCCAGCGGCGGATACAGGGATGGCTACACCTTC. J is TRBJ1-2 and V is TRBV6-1; possible D gene TRBD1, 6 bases. V was cut by 8 bases and J by 6 bases, with 13 bases left in between. CDR1 is MNHNS, CDR2 SASEGT, per germline. The CDR3 spans 12 residues.

The chain recombines TRBV5-8 with TRBJ2-5; 10 bases line up with TRBD2. This CDR3 is built from 16 residues. Germline V gene data show CDR1 as SGHTS and CDR2 as YDEGEE. The V segment lost 5 bases and the J segment 0 bases; nucleotides outside the gene matches: 7. The CDR3 DNA is TGTGCCAGCAGACCGGGACTAGCGCAGTACCAAGAGACCCAGTACTTC. This translates into CASRPGLAQYQETQYF.

This clone has just one count. The chain combines TRBV9 with TRBJ2-1; weak D call: TRBD1 (6 bases). V lost 3 bases and J 9 bases, leaving 19 bases between the germline ends. Germline CDR1 SGDLS, CDR2 YYNGEE. The CDR3 loop spans 15 amino acids. The CDR3 DNA is TGTGCCAGCAGCGGACCTATGGGGGCAGTCGGTGAGCAGTTCTTC. It specifies CASSGPMGAVGEQFF.

The rearrangement joins TRBV9 to TRBJ2-1; TRBD1 agrees at 8 bases. The length of the CDR3 is 16 residues. Germline CDR1 reads SGDLS; CDR2 reads YYNGEE. V shed 1 base, J shed 4 bases, and the junction held 7 bases outside the gene matches. CDR3 DNA: TGTGCCAGCAGCGTATCCGGGACAGGAGAGTACAATGAGCAGTTCTTC. Amino acids: CASSVSGTGEYNEQFF.

Only a few counts were recorded for this clone. V and J are TRBV5-6 and TRBJ2-2, with 7 bases identical to TRBD2. The length of the CDR3 is 11 residues. Per germline, CDR1 SGHDT and CDR2 YYEEEE. Trimming cost V 4 bases and J 10 bases; bases outside gene matches: 1. The CDR3 sequence: CASSGREELFF. Here the CDR3 DNA reads TGTGCCAGCAGCGGGAGGGAGGAGCTGTTTTTT.

The chain combines TRBV29-1 with TRBJ1-1; 7 nucleotides match TRBD1. Losses at the gene ends were 6 bases for V and 4 bases for J; bases not matched to a gene: 5. The CDR3 length is 12 residues. CDR1 and CDR2 from the germline V gene are SQVTM and ANQGSEA. The DNA for the CDR3 is TGCAGCGTCGACAGGGCGGCCACTGAAGCTTTCTTT. The encoded protein is CSVDRAATEAFF.

Here the CDR3 reads CSLGDREYGYTF. CDR3 sequence (DNA): TGCAGCCTGGGGGACAGGGAGTATGGCTACACCTTC. The rearrangement links TRBV29-1 to TRBJ1-2; the match to TRBD1 covers 9 bases. Germline lookup yields CDR1 SQVTM and CDR2 ANQGSEA. V lost 8 bases and J lost 5; bases outside the gene matches: 6. This CDR3 has 12 residues.

This clone was detected a few times. The chain joins TRBV5-8 to TRBJ2-1, with D perhaps TRBD2 (5 bases). Trimming left V 2 bases short and J 5 bases short, with 11 bases between. The germline gives CDR1 SGHTS, CDR2 YDEGEE. This CDR3 contains 14 residues. The CDR3 coding sequence is TGTGCCAGCAGCTTACGGAGGAGAGACAATGAGCAGTTCTTC. Its translation is CASSLRRRDNEQFF. The full variable domain, rest sourced from reference TRBV5-8 and TRBJ2-1, is EAGVTQSPTHLIKTRGQQATLRCSPISGHTSVYWYQQALGLGLQFLLWYDEGEERNRGNFPPRFSGRQFPNYSSELNVNALELEDSALYLCASSLRRRDNEQFFGPGTRLTVL.

As concerns this clone: Other DNA sequences of this sample code for an identical CDR3. The chain recombines TRBV14 with TRBJ1-1; D call uncertain. This CDR3 contains 13 residues. The germline V and J ends were trimmed by 0 bases and 2 bases, with 4 bases remaining between them. Germline values: CDR1 SGHDN, CDR2 FVKESK. CDR3 region: CASSQDFNTEAFF. CDR3 DNA: TGTGCCAGCAGCCAAGATTTCAACACTGAAGCTTTCTTT.